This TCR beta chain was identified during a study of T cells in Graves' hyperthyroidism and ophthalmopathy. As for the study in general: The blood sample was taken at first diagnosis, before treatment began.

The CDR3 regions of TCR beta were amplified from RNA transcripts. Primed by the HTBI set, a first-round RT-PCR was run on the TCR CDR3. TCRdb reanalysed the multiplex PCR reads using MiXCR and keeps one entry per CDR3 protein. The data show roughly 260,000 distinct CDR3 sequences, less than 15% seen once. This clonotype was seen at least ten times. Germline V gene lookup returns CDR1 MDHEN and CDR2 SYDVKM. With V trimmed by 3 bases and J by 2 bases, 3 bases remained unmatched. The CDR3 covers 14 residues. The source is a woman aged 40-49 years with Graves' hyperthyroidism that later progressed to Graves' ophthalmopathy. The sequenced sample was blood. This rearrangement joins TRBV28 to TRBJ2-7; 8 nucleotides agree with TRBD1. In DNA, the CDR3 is TGTGCCAGCAGTTTCAGGGGGCTAACCTACGAGCAGTACTTC. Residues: CASSFRGLTYEQYF. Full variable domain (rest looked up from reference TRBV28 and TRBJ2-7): DVKVTQSSRYLVKRTGEKVFLECVQDMDHENMFWYRQDPGLGLRLIYFSYDVKMKEKGDIPEGYSVSREKKERFSLILESASTNQTSMYLCASSFRGLTYEQYFGPGTRLTVT.